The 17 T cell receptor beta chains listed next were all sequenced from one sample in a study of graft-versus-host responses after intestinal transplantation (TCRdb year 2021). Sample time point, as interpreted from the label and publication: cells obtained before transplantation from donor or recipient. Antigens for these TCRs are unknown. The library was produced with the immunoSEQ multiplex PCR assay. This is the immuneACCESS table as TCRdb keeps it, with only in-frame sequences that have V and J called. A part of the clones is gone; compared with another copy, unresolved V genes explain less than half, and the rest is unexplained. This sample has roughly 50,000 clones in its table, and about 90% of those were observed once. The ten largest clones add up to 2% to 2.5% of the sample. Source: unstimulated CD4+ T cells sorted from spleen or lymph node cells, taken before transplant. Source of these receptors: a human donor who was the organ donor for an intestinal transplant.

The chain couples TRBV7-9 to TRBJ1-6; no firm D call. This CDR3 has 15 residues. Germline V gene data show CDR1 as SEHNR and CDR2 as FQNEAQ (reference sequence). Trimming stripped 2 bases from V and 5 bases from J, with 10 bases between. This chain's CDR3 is CASSLSGSHNSPLHF. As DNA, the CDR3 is TGTGCCAGCAGCTTAAGTGGCAGCCATAATTCACCCCTCCACTTT.

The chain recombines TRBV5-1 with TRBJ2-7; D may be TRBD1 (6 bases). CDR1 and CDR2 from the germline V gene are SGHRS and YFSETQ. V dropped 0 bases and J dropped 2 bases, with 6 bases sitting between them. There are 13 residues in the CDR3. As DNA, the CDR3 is TGCGCCAGCAGCTTGGGGGACACCTACGAGCAGTACTTC. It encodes CASSLGDTYEQYF.

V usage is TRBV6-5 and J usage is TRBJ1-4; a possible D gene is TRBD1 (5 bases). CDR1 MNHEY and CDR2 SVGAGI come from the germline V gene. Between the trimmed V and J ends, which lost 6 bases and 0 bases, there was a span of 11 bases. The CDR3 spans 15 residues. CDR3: CASSRRGSTNEKLFF. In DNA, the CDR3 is TGTGCCAGCAGCAGGAGGGGTTCAACTAATGAAAAACTGTTTTTT.

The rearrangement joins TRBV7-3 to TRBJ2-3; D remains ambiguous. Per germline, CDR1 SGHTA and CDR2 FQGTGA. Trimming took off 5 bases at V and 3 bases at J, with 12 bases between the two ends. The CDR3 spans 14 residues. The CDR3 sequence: CASSQRVGTDTQYF. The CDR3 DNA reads TGTGCCAGCAGCCAAAGGGTTGGGACAGATACGCAGTATTTT.

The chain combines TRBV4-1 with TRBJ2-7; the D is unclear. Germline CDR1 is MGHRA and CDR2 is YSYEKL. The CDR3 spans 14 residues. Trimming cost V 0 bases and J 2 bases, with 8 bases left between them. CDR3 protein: CASSQDSLTYEQYF. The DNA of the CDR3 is TGCGCCAGCAGCCAAGATAGCCTGACCTACGAGCAGTACTTC.

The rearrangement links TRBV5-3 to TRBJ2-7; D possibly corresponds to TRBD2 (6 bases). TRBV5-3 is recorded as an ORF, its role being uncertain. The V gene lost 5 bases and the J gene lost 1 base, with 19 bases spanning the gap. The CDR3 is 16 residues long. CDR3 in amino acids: CARRGNGAGRSYEQYF. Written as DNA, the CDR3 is TGTGCCAGAAGGGGTAATGGTGCGGGAAGGTCCTACGAGCAGTACTTC.

The CDR3 DNA reads as TGTGCCAGTAGTTTTTGGGAGTGGGGCACCGGGGAGCTGTTTTTT. It specifies CASSFWEWGTGELFF. The rearrangement joins TRBV19 to TRBJ2-2; possible D gene TRBD2, 5 bases. Germline assignment: CDR1 LNHDA and CDR2 SQIVND (reference sequence). The germline V and J ends were trimmed by 5 bases and 4 bases, with 14 bases remaining between them. This CDR3 spans 15 amino acids.

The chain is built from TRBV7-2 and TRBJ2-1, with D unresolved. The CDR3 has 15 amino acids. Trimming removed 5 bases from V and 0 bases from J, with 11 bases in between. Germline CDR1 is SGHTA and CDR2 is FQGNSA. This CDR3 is CASSHPPISYNEQFF. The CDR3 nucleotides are TGTGCCAGCAGCCACCCGCCCATCTCCTACAATGAGCAGTTCTTC.

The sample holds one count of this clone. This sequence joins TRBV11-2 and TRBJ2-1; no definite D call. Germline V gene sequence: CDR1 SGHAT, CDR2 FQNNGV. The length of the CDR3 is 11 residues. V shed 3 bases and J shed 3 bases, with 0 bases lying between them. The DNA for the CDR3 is TGTGCCAGCAGCTTCTACAATGAGCAGTTCTTC. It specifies CASSFYNEQFF.

This CDR3 is CASSKDRVLDSPLHF. CDR3 DNA: TGTGCCAGCAGCAAAGACAGGGTTTTAGATTCACCCCTCCACTTT. J is TRBJ1-6 and V is TRBV7-9, with TRBD1 matching over 7 bases. This CDR3 spans 15 amino acids. The V and J ends lost 5 bases and 8 bases, in that order; junction bases with no gene match: 9. Germline CDR1 reads SEHNR; CDR2 reads FQNEAQ (reference sequence).

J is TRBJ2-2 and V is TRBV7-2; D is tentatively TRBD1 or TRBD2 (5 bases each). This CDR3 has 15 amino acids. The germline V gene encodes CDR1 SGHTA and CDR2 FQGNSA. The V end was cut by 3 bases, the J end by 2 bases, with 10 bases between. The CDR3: CASSFYRDNTGELFF. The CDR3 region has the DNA TGTGCCAGCAGCTTTTACCGGGACAACACCGGGGAGCTGTTTTTT. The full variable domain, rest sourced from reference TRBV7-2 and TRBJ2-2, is GAGVSQSPSNKVTEKGKDVELRCDPISGHTALYWYRQSLGQGLEFLIYFQGNSAPDKSGLPSDRFSAERTGGSVSTLTIQRTQQEDSAVYLCASSFYRDNTGELFFGEGSRLTVL.

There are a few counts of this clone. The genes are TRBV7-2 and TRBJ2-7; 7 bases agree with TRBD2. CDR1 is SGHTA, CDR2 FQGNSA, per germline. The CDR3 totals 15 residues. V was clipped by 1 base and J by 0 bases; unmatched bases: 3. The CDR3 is CASSLGAGSSYEQYF. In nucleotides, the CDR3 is TGTGCCAGCAGCTTAGGAGCGGGGAGCTCCTACGAGCAGTACTTC. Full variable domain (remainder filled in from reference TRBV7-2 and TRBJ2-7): GAGVSQSPSNKVTEKGKDVELRCDPISGHTALYWYRQSLGQGLEFLIYFQGNSAPDKSGLPSDRFSAERTGGSVSTLTIQRTQQEDSAVYLCASSLGAGSSYEQYFGPGTRLTVT.

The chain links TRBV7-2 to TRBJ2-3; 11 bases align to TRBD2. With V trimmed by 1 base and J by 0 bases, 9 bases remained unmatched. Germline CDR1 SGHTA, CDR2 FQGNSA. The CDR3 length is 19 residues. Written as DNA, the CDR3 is TGTGCCAGCAGCTTAGGGATAGCGGGAGGGCCGGGTAGCACAGATACGCAGTATTTT. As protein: CASSLGIAGGPGSTDTQYF. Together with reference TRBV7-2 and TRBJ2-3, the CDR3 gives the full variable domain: GAGVSQSPSNKVTEKGKDVELRCDPISGHTALYWYRQSLGQGLEFLIYFQGNSAPDKSGLPSDRFSAERTGGSVSTLTIQRTQQEDSAVYLCASSLGIAGGPGSTDTQYFGPGTRLTVL.

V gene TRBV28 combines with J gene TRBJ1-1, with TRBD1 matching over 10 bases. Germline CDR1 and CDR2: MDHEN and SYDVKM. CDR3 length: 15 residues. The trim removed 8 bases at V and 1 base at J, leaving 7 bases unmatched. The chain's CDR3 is CASGVRDRGNTEAFF. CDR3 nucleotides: TGTGCCAGCGGAGTCCGGGACAGGGGGAACACTGAAGCTTTCTTT.

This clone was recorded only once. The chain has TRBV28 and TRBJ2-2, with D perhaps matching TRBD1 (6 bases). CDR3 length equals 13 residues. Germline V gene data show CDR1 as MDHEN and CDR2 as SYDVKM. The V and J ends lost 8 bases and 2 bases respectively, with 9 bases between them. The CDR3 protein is CASQGINTGELFF. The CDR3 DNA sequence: TGTGCCAGCCAGGGGATAAACACCGGGGAGCTGTTTTTT.

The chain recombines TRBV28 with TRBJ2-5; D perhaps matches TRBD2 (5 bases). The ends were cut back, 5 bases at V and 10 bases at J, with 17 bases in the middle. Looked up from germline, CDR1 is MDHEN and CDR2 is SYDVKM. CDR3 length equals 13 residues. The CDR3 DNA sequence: TGTGCCAGCAGTCCAAAGTCCCTCCGGGGCCAGTACTTC. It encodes CASSPKSLRGQYF.

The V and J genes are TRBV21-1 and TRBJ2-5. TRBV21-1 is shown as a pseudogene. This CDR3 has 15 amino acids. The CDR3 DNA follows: TGTGCCAGCAGCGCTTTCCCGGGACGGCAAGAGACCCAGTACTTC. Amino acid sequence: CASSAFPGRQETQYF.